Sequencing of this T cell receptor beta chain was carried out in a study of yellow fever vaccine responses in identical twins. Whole-study findings and limits: The T cell response to vaccination in identical twins was reportedly partly convergent and partly personalized.

Comments on this clonotype: Its antigen is not identified.

TCRdb re-analysed the RT-PCR reads in MiXCR, keeping a single row per CDR3 protein. The table shows over 20,000 distinct CDR3 sequences, with around 74% occurring only once. The CDR3 sequence is 13 residues long. V gave up 4 bases and J gave up 4 bases, with 9 bases separating them. Per germline, CDR1 SNHLY and CDR2 FYNNEI. The clonotype originates from a woman younger than 30 who received the yellow fever vaccine. The V and J genes are TRBV2 and TRBJ2-3; a weak D match, TRBD2 (6 bases). Sequenced here: T cells from blood (PBMCs), unsorted or a sorted subset (not recorded which), sampled before or after yellow fever vaccination (not recorded which). CDR3 DNA sequence: TGTGCCAGCAGTGCCCGGGAGTCAGATACGCAGTATTTT. This sequence encodes CASSARESDTQYF.